Sequencing of this T cell receptor beta chain was carried out in a study of T cells in Graves' hyperthyroidism and ophthalmopathy. Findings and caveats of the study: Classification by a 13 V-J model distinguished ophthalmopathy from stable hyperthyroidism.

Patients affected by ophthalmopathy presented a Clinical Activity Score of at least 3, a NOSPECS grade of at least 4, and disease duration below 3 months. The V segment lost 5 bases and the J segment 5 bases; nucleotides outside the gene matches: 5. There are 15 residues in the CDR3. This clonotype was seen repeatedly, ten times or more. The antigen remains undetermined. It was RNA transcripts that yielded the amplified TCR beta CDR3 regions. With the HTBI primer set, the TCR CDR3 went through a first round of RT-PCR. Using its own MiXCR run on the multiplex PCR reads, TCRdb lists one record per CDR3 protein. The sample includes roughly 500,000 distinct CDR3 sequences, about 15% of them seen just once.

Sequencing was done on a sample of blood. The chain links TRBV12-3 or TRBV12-4 to TRBJ1-4; 10 bases fit TRBD1. The clonotype originates from a woman in her thirties with Graves' ophthalmopathy. This CDR3 is CASSPRTGGNEKLFF. For the CDR3, the DNA is TGTGCCAGCAGTCCGCGGACAGGGGGAAATGAAAAACTGTTTTTT.